The clone carrying this T cell receptor beta chain was recorded a few times. These data are taken from a study of blood T cell repertoires in COVID-19. Study context: Samples of COVID-19 (acute and convalescent) were obtained from the United States, Italy and Spain. Nucleic acid was either cDNA or gDNA, and it came from T cells, B-cell-depleted T cells, or PBMCs.

Authors' processing steps: Researchers report that nucleated cell counts were estimated from reference gene primer amplification. Measured with immunoSEQ multiplex PCR; TCRdb has only the in-frame clones, and not every one. That table gives V, J and clone size, and the DNA gave D and trimming. The table lists under 300,000 clones, around 90% of them singletons. Trimming took 1 base from V and 2 from J; bases not matched to a gene: 3. The germline V gene encodes CDR1 MNHNS and CDR2 SASEGT. The CDR3 is made up of 16 amino acids. The TCR sequence derives from a man in his sixties who had recovered from COVID-19. Input material: peripheral blood. V usage is TRBV6-1 and J usage is TRBJ2-5; 11 nucleotides align to TRBD2. CDR3 in amino acids: CASSEGLAGGQETQYF. The CDR3 region has the DNA TGTGCCAGCAGTGAAGGTCTAGCGGGGGGACAAGAGACCCAGTACTTC.